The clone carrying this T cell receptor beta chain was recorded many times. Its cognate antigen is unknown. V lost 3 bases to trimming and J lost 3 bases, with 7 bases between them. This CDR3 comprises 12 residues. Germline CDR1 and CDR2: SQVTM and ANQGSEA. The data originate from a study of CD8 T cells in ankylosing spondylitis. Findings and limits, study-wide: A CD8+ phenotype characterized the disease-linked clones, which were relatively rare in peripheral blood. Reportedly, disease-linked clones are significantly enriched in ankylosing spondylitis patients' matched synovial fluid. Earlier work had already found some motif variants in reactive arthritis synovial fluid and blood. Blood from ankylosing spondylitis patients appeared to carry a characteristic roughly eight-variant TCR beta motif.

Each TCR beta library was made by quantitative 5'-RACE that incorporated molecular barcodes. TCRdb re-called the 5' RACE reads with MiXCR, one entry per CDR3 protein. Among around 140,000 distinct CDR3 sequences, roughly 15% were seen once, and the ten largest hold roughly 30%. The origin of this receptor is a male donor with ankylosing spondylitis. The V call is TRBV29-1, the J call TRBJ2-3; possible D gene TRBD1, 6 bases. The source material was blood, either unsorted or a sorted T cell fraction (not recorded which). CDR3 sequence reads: CSVEGATDTQYF. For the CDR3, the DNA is TGCAGCGTTGAGGGGGCTACAGATACGCAGTATTTT.